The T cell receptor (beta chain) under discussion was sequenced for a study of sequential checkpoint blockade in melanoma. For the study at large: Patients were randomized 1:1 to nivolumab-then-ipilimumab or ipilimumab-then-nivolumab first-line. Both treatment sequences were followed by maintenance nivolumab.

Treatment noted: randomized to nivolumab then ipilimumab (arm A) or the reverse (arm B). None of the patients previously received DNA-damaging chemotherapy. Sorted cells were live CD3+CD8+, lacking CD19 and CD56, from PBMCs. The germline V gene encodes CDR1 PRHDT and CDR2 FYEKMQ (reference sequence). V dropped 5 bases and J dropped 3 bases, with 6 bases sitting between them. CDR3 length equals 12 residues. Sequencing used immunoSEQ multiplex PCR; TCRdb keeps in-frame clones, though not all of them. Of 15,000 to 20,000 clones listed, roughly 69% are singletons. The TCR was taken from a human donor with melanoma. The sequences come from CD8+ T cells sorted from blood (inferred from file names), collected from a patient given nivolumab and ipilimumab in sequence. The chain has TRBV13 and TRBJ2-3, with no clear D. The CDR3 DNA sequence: TGTGCCAGCAGCGAGGAGACAGATACGCAGTATTTT. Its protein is CASSEETDTQYF.